The 12 T cell receptor beta chains below were found in one sample sequenced in a study of beta chain features in type 1 diabetes. All of the isolated RNA was reverse transcribed, so expressed TCRB transcripts were sequenced. The protocol was immunoSEQ multiplex PCR, while the TCRdb copy is restricted to in-frame clones and leaves out a portion. The table records under 800,000 clones, around 15% of them present only once. Sequenced input: naive CD4+ T cells from blood. The receptors derive from a man in his late teens or twenties in good health.

This clone showed up just a few times. This chain links TRBV25-1 with TRBJ1-1; D is unresolved. The germline V gene has CDR1 MGHDK and CDR2 SYGVNS. This CDR3 contains 11 residues. Trimming shortened V by 10 bases and J by 2 bases, and 8 bases separated the two germline ends. Here the CDR3 reads CATSLNTEAFF. The CDR3 DNA is TGTGCCACTTCCCTTAACACTGAAGCTTTCTTT.

CDR3 in DNA: TGTGCCAGCAGCTCACCGGGAGGACAGGCCGCCAATGAGCAGTTCTTC. It is translated as CASSSPGGQAANEQFF. The genes are TRBV7-9 and TRBJ2-1, with D perhaps assigned TRBD1 or TRBD2 (7 bases each). CDR3 length: 16 amino acids. The germline V and J ends were trimmed by 4 bases and 6 bases, with 19 bases remaining between them. CDR1 and CDR2 (germline): SEHNR, FQNEAQ (reference sequence).

This clone occurred a few times. The J gene is TRBJ2-1, the V gene TRBV10-3, with D possibly being TRBD2 (6 bases). Germline CDR1 ENHRY, CDR2 SYGVKD. This CDR3 has 14 residues. Trimming shortened V by 11 bases and J by 7 bases, and 21 bases separated the two germline ends. CDR3 sequence: CASTLAALGNEQFF. The CDR3, as DNA: TGTGCCTCAACTTTAGCGGCCCTTGGGAATGAGCAGTTCTTC.

The rearrangement joins TRBV19 to TRBJ2-5, with unresolved D. Germline values: CDR1 LNHDA, CDR2 SQIVND (reference sequence). Trimming removed 5 bases from V and 2 bases from J, with 12 bases in between. This CDR3 is 14 amino acids long. The CDR3 DNA follows: TGTGCCAGTAGTTCCCCGGGCGTTCAAGAGACCCAGTACTTC. It encodes CASSSPGVQETQYF.

This sequence joins TRBV28 and TRBJ2-3; TRBD2 aligns across 14 bases. Germline CDR1 is MDHEN and CDR2 is SYDVKM. Trimming cost V 6 bases and J 3 bases; bases outside gene matches: 11. This CDR3 is built from 18 residues. The CDR3: CASSSPGLAGAGTDTQYF. As DNA, the CDR3 is TGTGCCAGCAGCTCTCCGGGACTAGCGGGAGCGGGGACAGATACGCAGTATTTT.

This rearrangement joins TRBV7-3 to TRBJ2-3; D remains ambiguous. Germline V gene lookup returns CDR1 SGHTA and CDR2 FQGTGA. The V gene lost 5 bases and the J gene lost 2 bases, with 5 bases spanning the gap. The CDR3 sequence is 12 residues long. CDR3 sequence reads: CASSQPTDTQYF. CDR3 nucleotides: TGTGCCAGCAGCCAACCCACAGATACGCAGTATTTT. Filled out from reference TRBV7-3 and TRBJ2-3, the complete variable domain reads GAGVSQTPSNKVTEKGKYVELRCDPISGHTALYWYRQSLGQGPEFLIYFQGTGAADDSGLPNDRFFAVRPEGSVSTLKIQRTERGDSAVYLCASSQPTDTQYFGPGTRLTVL.

V and J are TRBV7-2 and TRBJ2-3; possibly TRBD2 for D (5 bases). Germline CDR1 reads SGHTA; CDR2 reads FQGNSA. This CDR3 has 15 residues. V dropped 2 bases and J dropped 0 bases, with 9 bases sitting between them. The CDR3 DNA reads TGTGCCAGCAGCTTAAGGGAGAGCAGCACAGATACGCAGTATTTT. This translates into CASSLRESSTDTQYF.

The J gene is TRBJ2-7, the V gene TRBV18; D ambiguous. The germline CDR1 and CDR2 sequences are KGHSH and LQKENI. The CDR3 totals 14 residues. Trimming shortened V by 3 bases and J by 2 bases, and 11 bases separated the two germline ends. In nucleotides, the CDR3 is TGTGCCAGCTCACCTAGAACAGCCACCTACGAGCAGTACTTC. The encoded protein is CASSPRTATYEQYF.

Only a few counts were recorded for this clone. CDR3 nucleotides: TGTGCCAGCAGCTTCGGCCAGGCCCAGACCCAGTACTTC. Translation gives CASSFGQAQTQYF. The rearrangement links TRBV7-3 to TRBJ2-5, with D unclear. The CDR3 has 13 residues. The germline V gene encodes CDR1 SGHTA and CDR2 FQGTGA. With 3 bases removed from V and 6 bases from J, the gap between germline ends came to 11 bases.

V usage is TRBV6-7 and J usage is TRBJ2-2; D is unclear. TRBV6-7 is marked as an open reading frame, function uncertain. Trimming pared 7 bases from V and 0 bases from J, leaving 21 bases between. The CDR3 is made up of 18 amino acids. CDR3 DNA sequence: TGTGCCAGCACCTCCCCATCGGAAAGTGGGACGAACACCGGGGAGCTGTTTTTT. The encoded protein is CASTSPSESGTNTGELFF.

This clone was counted a few times. The gene calls are TRBV19 and TRBJ2-3; D possibly corresponds to TRBD1 (6 bases). CDR3 length: 14 residues. Germline values: CDR1 LNHDA, CDR2 SQIVND (reference sequence). The V end was cut by 6 bases, the J end by 2 bases, with 12 bases between. The CDR3 sequence: CASRPGESTDTQYF. The CDR3 DNA is TGTGCCAGTAGGCCAGGGGAGTCCACAGATACGCAGTATTTT.

This clone was detected a few times. This sequence joins TRBV7-9 and TRBJ2-3; TRBD2 is a possible D gene (5 bases). This CDR3 is 16 amino acids long. Germline V gene sequence: CDR1 SEHNR, CDR2 FQNEAQ (reference sequence). Trimming left V 6 bases short and J 2 bases short, with 18 bases between. The CDR3: CASSFLEGSSTDTQYF. Here the CDR3 DNA reads TGTGCCAGCAGTTTTCTAGAGGGCAGCTCCACAGATACGCAGTATTTT.